The 28 T cell receptor beta chains in this list originate from one sample, sequenced in a study of shared clonotypes between healthy human individuals. Method: immunoSEQ multiplex PCR; TCRdb's copy keeps in-frame clones and lacks some. The profile shows about 2 million clones, 85% to 95% of them singletons. The material sequenced was naive CD4+ T cells sorted from blood. As for subset: CD45RA+ positively selected. These receptors originate from a man aged 18 to 29 in good health.

The V call is TRBV28, the J call TRBJ1-1; D perhaps matches TRBD1 (5 bases). Trimming left V 7 bases short and J 5 bases short, with 8 bases between. Germline V gene lookup returns CDR1 MDHEN and CDR2 SYDVKM. The CDR3 has 11 amino acids. The CDR3 nucleotides are TGTGCCAGCACTCGGGGGACTGAAGCTTTCTTT. Protein sequence: CASTRGTEAFF.

The rearrangement links TRBV6-1 to TRBJ1-2; maybe TRBD1 (6 bases). CDR3 length: 13 residues. V shed 4 bases and J shed 8 bases, with 14 bases lying between them. CDR1 is MNHNS and CDR2 is SASEGT in the germline V gene. In DNA form, the CDR3 reads TGTGCCAGCAGTGGTAACAGGGTTCAGGGCTACACCTTC. This translates into CASSGNRVQGYTF.

The chain carries TRBV5-1 and TRBJ2-1; D ambiguous. V dropped 0 bases and J dropped 0 bases, with 10 bases sitting between them. The CDR3 covers 16 residues. Germline V CDR1 and CDR2: SGHRS, YFSETQ. Here the CDR3 reads CASSLALDRSYNEQFF. CDR3 bases: TGCGCCAGCAGCTTGGCCCTAGACCGCTCCTACAATGAGCAGTTCTTC.

The chain links TRBV6-6 to TRBJ2-7, with TRBD2 identical over 7 bases. Germline CDR1 is MNHNY and CDR2 is SVGAGI (reference sequence). The junction had 7 bases not matched to a gene; V was cut back by 2 bases and J by 6 bases. The CDR3 length is 14 residues. The CDR3, as DNA: TGTGCCAGCAGTTACACAGGCGGGGGAAGCGAGCAGTACTTC. Translation gives CASSYTGGGSEQYF.

The chain is built from TRBV5-6 and TRBJ2-5, with a tentative D call TRBD1 (5 bases). Trimming removed 0 bases from V and 4 bases from J, with 10 bases in between. The CDR3 is made up of 14 amino acids. Per germline, CDR1 SGHDT and CDR2 YYEEEE. The CDR3 DNA reads TGTGCCAGCAGCTTGGGTCCAGGGATAGAGACCCAGTACTTC. Protein: CASSLGPGIETQYF.

The rearrangement joins TRBV23-1 to TRBJ2-5, with D perhaps matching TRBD2 (5 bases). TRBV23-1 is an ORF, and what it does is uncertain. This CDR3 is built from 16 residues. The V and J ends lost 4 bases and 5 bases respectively, with 20 bases between them. CDR3: CASSPPPGKGRETQYF. The CDR3 DNA is TGCGCCAGCAGTCCCCCACCGGGGAAGGGAAGGGAGACCCAGTACTTC.

The gene calls are TRBV18 and TRBJ1-1; 9 bases align to TRBD1. There are 14 residues in the CDR3. CDR1 is KGHSH, CDR2 LQKENI, per germline. V shed 4 bases, J shed 6 bases, and the junction held 6 bases outside the gene matches. The CDR3 reads CASSLQGAGAEAFF. The CDR3 coding sequence is TGTGCCAGCTCACTACAGGGGGCCGGCGCTGAAGCTTTCTTT.

This clone was detected ten times or more. This sequence joins TRBV2 and TRBJ2-1, with TRBD2 matching 13 bases. The V and J ends lost 6 bases and 10 bases, in that order; junction bases with no gene match: 9. CDR3 length equals 15 residues. Per germline, CDR1 SNHLY and CDR2 FYNNEI. DNA for the CDR3: TGTGCCAGCAGACCCGGGACTAGCGGGGTAGAAGAGCAGTTCTTC. This translates into CASRPGTSGVEEQFF.

The chain recombines TRBV6-5 with TRBJ1-6, with TRBD1 matching 7 bases. Germline V gene data show CDR1 as MNHEY and CDR2 as SVGAGI. The CDR3 is made up of 13 amino acids. J lost 9 bases, V lost 6 bases, and 5 bases had no gene match. CDR3 residues: CASRYNRGSPLHF. For the CDR3, the DNA is TGTGCCAGCAGATACAACAGGGGTTCACCCCTCCACTTT.

This clone showed up just once. The gene calls are TRBV28 and TRBJ1-2; 9 bases are shared with TRBD1. The CDR3 sequence is 16 residues long. Germline lookup yields CDR1 MDHEN and CDR2 SYDVKM. The trim removed 5 bases at V and 4 bases at J, leaving 11 bases unmatched. DNA of the CDR3: TGTGCCAGCAGTAGCTCCGGGACAGGGATTTTCTATGGCTACACCTTC. This encodes CASSSSGTGIFYGYTF.

For this clone: The same CDR3 is also encoded by other DNA sequences in this sample. The gene calls are TRBV6-5 and TRBJ2-3; either TRBD1 or TRBD2 may supply D (5 bases each). The ends were cut back, 2 bases at V and 0 bases at J, with 12 bases in the middle. Germline CDR1 MNHEY, CDR2 SVGAGI. CDR3 length: 16 amino acids. The chain's CDR3 is CASSYGGGSSTDTQYF. CDR3 DNA: TGTGCCAGCAGTTACGGGGGTGGATCTAGCACAGATACGCAGTATTTT.

V is TRBV28 and J is TRBJ1-2, with D possibly matching TRBD1 (5 bases). The CDR3 contains 14 residues. V gave up 9 bases and J gave up 3 bases, with 17 bases separating them. Germline V gene sequence: CDR1 MDHEN, CDR2 SYDVKM. The CDR3 DNA reads as TGTGCCAGTAGAACTGGCGGACAAGACTATGGCTACACCTTC. This translates into CASRTGGQDYGYTF.

The chain links TRBV7-2 to TRBJ2-7; D not resolved. Germline CDR1 and CDR2: SGHTA and FQGNSA. V was clipped by 5 bases and J by 0 bases, with 14 bases between them. The CDR3 contains 15 residues. The CDR3 region is CASSPSSHSSYEQYF. CDR3 DNA: TGTGCCAGCAGCCCCTCCAGCCACAGCTCCTACGAGCAGTACTTC.

With regard to this clone: Since a much larger clone is just one base distant, this may be a read error. This chain connects TRBV27 to TRBJ1-2; unclear D gene. The CDR3 covers 13 residues. Germline loops: CDR1 MNHEY, CDR2 SMNVEV (reference sequence). The CDR3 region is CACSLANGWRYTF. CDR3 nucleotides: TGTGCCTGCAGTTTAGCAAACGGCTGGCGCTACACCTTC.

CDR3 sequence (DNA): TGCAGTTCAAGTGGCTACACCTTC. Translated: CSSSGYTF. V gene TRBV20-1 combines with J gene TRBJ1-2; unclear D gene. Germline V gene lookup returns CDR1 DFQATT and CDR2 SNEGSKA (reference sequence). Trimming took off 8 bases at V and 7 bases at J, with 5 bases between the two ends. This CDR3 is built from 8 residues.

The chain employs TRBV11-2 and TRBJ2-7; 9 bases match TRBD2. V gave up 5 bases and J gave up 6 bases; unmatched junction bases: 11. Per germline, CDR1 SGHAT and CDR2 FQNNGV. The CDR3 contains 15 residues. The CDR3 sequence: CASSDGGLAGTEQYF. The CDR3, as DNA: TGTGCCAGCAGCGACGGGGGGCTAGCGGGAACCGAGCAGTACTTC.

A word on this clone: This CDR3 is also generated by other DNA sequences in the sample. V gene TRBV6-1 combines with J gene TRBJ1-3; D unresolved. Germline loops: CDR1 MNHNS, CDR2 SASEGT. The CDR3 is 15 residues long. V was clipped by 0 bases and J by 0 bases, with 6 bases between them. The CDR3, as DNA: TGTGCCAGCAGTGAAGCCTCGAACTCTGGAAACACCATATATTTT. Its translation is CASSEASNSGNTIYF.

This clone has at least ten counts. V and J are TRBV18 and TRBJ2-7, with D tentatively TRBD1 (6 bases). V was shortened by 2 bases and J by 2 bases, with 13 bases between the two germline ends. The CDR3 totals 15 residues. CDR1 is KGHSH and CDR2 is LQKENI in the germline V gene. CDR3 DNA sequence: TGTGCCAGCTCACCAACAGGGAATCCGGCCTACGAGCAGTACTTC. This encodes CASSPTGNPAYEQYF.

This chain joins TRBV7-9 and TRBJ2-1; D remains unclear. The CDR3 length is 13 residues. V was clipped by 1 base and J by 7 bases, with 8 bases between them. Germline-derived CDR1 and CDR2 are SEHNR and FQNEAQ (reference sequence). CDR3 loop: CASSLGESNEQFF. The CDR3 DNA follows: TGTGCCAGCAGCTTAGGTGAGAGTAATGAGCAGTTCTTC. Based on the CDR3 plus reference TRBV7-9 and TRBJ2-1, the full variable domain is DTGVSQNPRHKITKRGQNVTFRCDPISEHNRLYWYRQTLGQGPEFLTYFQNEAQLEKSRLLSDRFSAERPKGSFSTLEIQRTEQGDSAMYLCASSLGESNEQFFGPGTRLTVL.

V is TRBV25-1 and J is TRBJ1-1; TRBD1 aligns across 9 bases. The junction had 12 bases not matched to a gene; V was cut back by 4 bases and J by 3 bases. In germline, CDR1 is MGHDK, CDR2 SYGVNS. The CDR3 sequence is 17 residues long. The CDR3 sequence: CASSGPSGTGPDTEAFF. DNA of the CDR3: TGTGCCAGCAGTGGTCCATCCGGGACAGGGCCCGACACTGAAGCTTTCTTT.

This rearrangement joins TRBV27 to TRBJ1-4, with 7 bases fitting TRBD1. This CDR3 has 17 amino acids. V was clipped by 6 bases and J by 4 bases; unmatched bases: 14. Germline CDR1 reads MNHEY; CDR2 reads SMNVEV (reference sequence). CDR3 region: CASRTGRTDSLNEKLFF. The CDR3 DNA reads as TGTGCCAGCAGGACAGGGAGAACGGACAGCCTTAATGAAAAACTGTTTTTT.

The gene calls are TRBV30 and TRBJ2-5, with D possibly matching TRBD1 (5 bases). Germline V lookup: CDR1 GTSNPN, CDR2 SVGIG (reference sequence). CDR3 length: 14 residues. Trimming shortened V by 3 bases and J by 0 bases, and 11 bases separated the two germline ends. Here the CDR3 reads CAWSQGHDQETQYF. As DNA, the CDR3 is TGTGCCTGGAGCCAAGGACACGACCAAGAGACCCAGTACTTC.

This clone was observed a single time. The chain is built from TRBV11-3 and TRBJ2-2, with D unresolved. The CDR3 covers 12 residues. V was cut by 0 bases and J by 6 bases, with 2 bases left in between. Germline CDR1 reads SGHNT; CDR2 reads YENEEA. CDR3: CASSLEAGELFF. CDR3 nucleotides: TGTGCCAGCAGCTTAGAAGCCGGGGAGCTGTTTTTT.

This chain uses TRBV6-1 with TRBJ1-5; a weak D match, TRBD1 (5 bases). Trimming stripped 2 bases from V and 5 bases from J, with 10 bases between. The CDR3 contains 14 residues. CDR1 and CDR2 from the germline V gene are MNHNS and SASEGT. The CDR3 nucleotides are TGTGCCAGCAGTGAACCGGGGCACTATCAGCCCCAGCATTTT. Encoded protein: CASSEPGHYQPQHF.

The chain uses TRBV10-1 and TRBJ2-1; TRBD2 is a possible D gene (6 bases). This CDR3 is 15 amino acids long. The V gene lost 3 bases and the J gene lost 1 base, with 10 bases spanning the gap. In germline, CDR1 is WNHNN, CDR2 SYGVQD (reference sequence). CDR3 amino acids: CASSEHAGSYNEQFF. CDR3 coding DNA: TGCGCCAGCAGTGAACATGCGGGGTCCTACAATGAGCAGTTCTTC.

This clone appeared once. This sequence joins TRBV5-1 and TRBJ2-2; TRBD2 aligns across 12 bases. This CDR3 has 18 amino acids. CDR1 SGHRS and CDR2 YFSETQ come from the germline V gene. V trimming: 2 bases; J trimming: 7 bases; junction bases outside the gene matches: 12. The CDR3 sequence is CASSLQLAGGPPGGELFF. In nucleotides, the CDR3 is TGCGCCAGCAGCTTACAACTAGCGGGGGGCCCACCCGGCGGGGAGCTGTTTTTT.

CDR3 region: CASSQSYGGGVDDEQFF. CDR3 DNA sequence: TGCGCCAGCAGCCAATCCTACGGAGGGGGCGTTGACGATGAGCAGTTCTTC. The chain carries TRBV4-3 and TRBJ2-1, with D possibly being TRBD1 (7 bases). This CDR3 comprises 17 residues. Germline V gene data show CDR1 as LGHNA and CDR2 as YSLEER. The V gene lost 2 bases and the J gene lost 8 bases, with 22 bases spanning the gap.

The gene calls are TRBV7-6 and TRBJ2-2, with 12 bases aligning to TRBD2. Germline-derived CDR1 and CDR2 are SGHVS and FNYEAQ. The CDR3 is made up of 16 amino acids. After removal of 5 bases from V and 5 bases from J, the junction contained 6 bases not matched to a gene. As DNA, the CDR3 is TGTGCCAGCAGCCCCGGGACTAGCGGGTCTACCGGGGAGCTGTTTTTT. Protein: CASSPGTSGSTGELFF.